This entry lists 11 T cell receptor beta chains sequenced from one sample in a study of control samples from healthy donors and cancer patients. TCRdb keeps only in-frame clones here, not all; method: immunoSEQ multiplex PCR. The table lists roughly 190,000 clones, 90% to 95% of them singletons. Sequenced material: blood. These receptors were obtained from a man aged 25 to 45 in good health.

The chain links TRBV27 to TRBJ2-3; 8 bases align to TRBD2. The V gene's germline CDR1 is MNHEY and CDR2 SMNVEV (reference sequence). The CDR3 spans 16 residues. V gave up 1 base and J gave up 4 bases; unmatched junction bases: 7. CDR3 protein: CASSLFSGGAPDTQYF. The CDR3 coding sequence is TGTGCCAGCAGTTTATTTTCCGGGGGGGCCCCAGATACGCAGTATTTT.

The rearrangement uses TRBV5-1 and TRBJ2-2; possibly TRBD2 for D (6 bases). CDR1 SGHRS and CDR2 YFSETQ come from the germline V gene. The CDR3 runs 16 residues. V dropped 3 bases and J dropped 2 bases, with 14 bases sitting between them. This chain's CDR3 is CASSSGRDLNTGELFF. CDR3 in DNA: TGCGCCAGCAGCTCCGGGCGGGATTTAAACACCGGGGAGCTGTTTTTT.

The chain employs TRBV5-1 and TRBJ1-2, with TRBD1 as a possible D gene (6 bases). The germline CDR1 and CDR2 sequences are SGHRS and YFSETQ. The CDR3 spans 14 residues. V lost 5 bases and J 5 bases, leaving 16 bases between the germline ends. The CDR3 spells CASRRGAQEYGYTF. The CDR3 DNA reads TGCGCCAGCAGGCGGGGGGCACAGGAATATGGCTACACCTTC.

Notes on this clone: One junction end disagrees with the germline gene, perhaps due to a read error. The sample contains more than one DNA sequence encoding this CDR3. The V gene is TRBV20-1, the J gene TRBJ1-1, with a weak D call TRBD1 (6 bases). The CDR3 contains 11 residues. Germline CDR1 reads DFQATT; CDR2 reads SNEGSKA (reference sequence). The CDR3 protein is CSAPGATEAFF. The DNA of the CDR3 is TGCAGTGCTCCAGGGGCCACTGAAGCCTTCTTT.

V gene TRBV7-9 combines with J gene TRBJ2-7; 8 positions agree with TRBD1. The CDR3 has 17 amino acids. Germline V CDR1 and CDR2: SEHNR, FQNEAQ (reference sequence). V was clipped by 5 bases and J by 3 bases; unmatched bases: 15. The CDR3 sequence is CASSPPLTGTGDYEQYF. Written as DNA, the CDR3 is TGTGCCAGCAGCCCGCCTCTAACCGGGACAGGCGACTACGAGCAGTACTTC.

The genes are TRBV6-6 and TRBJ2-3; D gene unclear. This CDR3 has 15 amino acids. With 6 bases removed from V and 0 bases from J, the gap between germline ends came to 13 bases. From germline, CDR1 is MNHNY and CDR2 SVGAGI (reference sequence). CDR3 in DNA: TGTGCCAGCAGCCCCGGGTTCTCTAGCACAGATACGCAGTATTTT. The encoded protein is CASSPGFSSTDTQYF.

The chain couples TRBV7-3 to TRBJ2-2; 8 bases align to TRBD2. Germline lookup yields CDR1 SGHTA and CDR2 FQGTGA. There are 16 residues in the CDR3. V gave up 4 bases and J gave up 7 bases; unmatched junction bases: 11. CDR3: CASSSPTAGGHGELFF. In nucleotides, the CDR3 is TGTGCCAGCAGCTCGCCTACGGCGGGGGGACACGGGGAGCTGTTTTTT.

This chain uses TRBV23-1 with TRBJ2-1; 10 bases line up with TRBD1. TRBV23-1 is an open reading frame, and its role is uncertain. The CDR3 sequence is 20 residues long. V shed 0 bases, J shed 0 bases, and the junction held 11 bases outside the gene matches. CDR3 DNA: TGCGCCAGCAGTCAATCGGGACAGGGGTTGGAGGTAAGCTCCTACAATGAGCAGTTCTTC. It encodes CASSQSGQGLEVSSYNEQFF.

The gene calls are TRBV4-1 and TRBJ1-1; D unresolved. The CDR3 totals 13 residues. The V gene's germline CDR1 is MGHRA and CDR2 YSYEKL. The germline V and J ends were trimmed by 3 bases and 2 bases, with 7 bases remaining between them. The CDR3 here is CASSQFLNTEAFF. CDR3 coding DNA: TGCGCCAGCAGCCAGTTCCTAAACACTGAAGCTTTCTTT.

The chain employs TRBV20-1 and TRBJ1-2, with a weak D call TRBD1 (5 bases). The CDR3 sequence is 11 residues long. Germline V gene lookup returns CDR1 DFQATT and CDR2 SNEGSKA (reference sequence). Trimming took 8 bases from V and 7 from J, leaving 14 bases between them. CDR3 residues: CSPKGMSGYTF. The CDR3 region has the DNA TGCAGTCCTAAGGGGATGAGTGGCTACACCTTC.

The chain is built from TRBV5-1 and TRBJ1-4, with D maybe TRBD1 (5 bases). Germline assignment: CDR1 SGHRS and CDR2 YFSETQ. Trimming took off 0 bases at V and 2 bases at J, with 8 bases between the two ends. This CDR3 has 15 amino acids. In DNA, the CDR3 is TGCGCCAGCAGCTTGGACGCAGGGACTAATGAAAAACTGTTTTTT. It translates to CASSLDAGTNEKLFF.